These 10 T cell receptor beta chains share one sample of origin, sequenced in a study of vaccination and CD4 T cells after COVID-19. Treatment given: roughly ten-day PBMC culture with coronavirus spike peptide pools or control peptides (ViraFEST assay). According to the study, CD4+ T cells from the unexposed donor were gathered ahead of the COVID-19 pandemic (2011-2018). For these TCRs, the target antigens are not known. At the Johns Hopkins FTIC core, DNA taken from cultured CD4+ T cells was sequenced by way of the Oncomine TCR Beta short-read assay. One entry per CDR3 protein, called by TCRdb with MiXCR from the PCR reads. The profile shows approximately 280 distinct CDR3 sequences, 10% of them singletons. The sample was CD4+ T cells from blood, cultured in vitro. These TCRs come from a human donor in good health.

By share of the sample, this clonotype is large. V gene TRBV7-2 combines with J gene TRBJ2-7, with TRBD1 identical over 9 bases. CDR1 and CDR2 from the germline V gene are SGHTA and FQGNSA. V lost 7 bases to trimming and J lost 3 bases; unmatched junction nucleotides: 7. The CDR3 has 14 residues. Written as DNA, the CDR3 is TGTGCCAGCATGGTGGGGACAGGGTTCTACGAGCAGTACTTC. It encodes CASMVGTGFYEQYF. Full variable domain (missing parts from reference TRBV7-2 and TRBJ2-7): GAGVSQSPSNKVTEKGKDVELRCDPISGHTALYWYRQSLGQGLEFLIYFQGNSAPDKSGLPSDRFSAERTGGSVSTLTIQRTQQEDSAVYLCASMVGTGFYEQYFGPGTRLTVT.

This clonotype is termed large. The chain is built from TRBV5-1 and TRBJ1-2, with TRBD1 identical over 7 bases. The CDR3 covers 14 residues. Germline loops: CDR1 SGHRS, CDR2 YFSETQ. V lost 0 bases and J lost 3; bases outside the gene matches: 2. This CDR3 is CASSLATGDYGYTF. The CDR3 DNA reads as TGCGCCAGCAGCTTGGCCACAGGGGACTATGGCTACACCTTC. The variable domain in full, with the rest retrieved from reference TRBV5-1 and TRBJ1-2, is KAGVTQTPRYLIKTRGQQVTLSCSPISGHRSVSWYQQTPGQGLQFLFEYFSETQRNKGNFPGRFSGRQFSNSRSEMNVSTLELGDSALYLCASSLATGDYGYTFGSGTRLTVV.

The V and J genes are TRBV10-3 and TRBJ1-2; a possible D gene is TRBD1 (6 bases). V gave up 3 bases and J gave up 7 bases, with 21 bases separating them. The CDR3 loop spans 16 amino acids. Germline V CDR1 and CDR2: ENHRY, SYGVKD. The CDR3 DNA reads TGTGCCATCAGTGACCTACAACAGGGAGGGTTGAGTGGCTACACCTTC. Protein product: CAISDLQQGGLSGYTF.

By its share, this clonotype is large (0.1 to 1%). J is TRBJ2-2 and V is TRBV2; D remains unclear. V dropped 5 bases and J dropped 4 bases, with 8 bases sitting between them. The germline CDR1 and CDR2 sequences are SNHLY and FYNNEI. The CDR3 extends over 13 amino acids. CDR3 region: CASSREGTGELFF. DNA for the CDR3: TGTGCCAGCAGTAGAGAAGGCACCGGGGAGCTGTTTTTT.

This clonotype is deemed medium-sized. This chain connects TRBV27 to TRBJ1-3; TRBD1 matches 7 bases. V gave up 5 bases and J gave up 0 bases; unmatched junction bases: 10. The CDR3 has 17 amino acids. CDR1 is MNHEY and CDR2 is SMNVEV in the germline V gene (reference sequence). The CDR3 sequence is CASSPLQGSSSGNTIYF. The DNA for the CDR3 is TGTGCCAGCAGTCCGCTACAGGGGTCGAGCTCTGGAAACACCATATATTTT.

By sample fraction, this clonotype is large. The CDR3 sequence is CASSQTSLKTQYF. In DNA form, the CDR3 reads TGTGCCAGCAGCCAGACTAGCTTGAAGACCCAGTACTTC. The chain carries TRBV28 and TRBJ2-5, with 7 bases aligning to TRBD2. The trim removed 6 bases at V and 6 bases at J, leaving 7 bases unmatched. The V gene's germline CDR1 is MDHEN and CDR2 SYDVKM. The CDR3 has 13 residues.

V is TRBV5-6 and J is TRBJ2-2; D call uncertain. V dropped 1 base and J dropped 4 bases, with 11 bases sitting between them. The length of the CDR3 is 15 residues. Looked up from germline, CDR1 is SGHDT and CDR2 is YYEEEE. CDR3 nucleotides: TGTGCCAGCAGCTTGCGGGCGCGAGTCACCGGGGAGCTGTTTTTT. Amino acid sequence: CASSLRARVTGELFF.

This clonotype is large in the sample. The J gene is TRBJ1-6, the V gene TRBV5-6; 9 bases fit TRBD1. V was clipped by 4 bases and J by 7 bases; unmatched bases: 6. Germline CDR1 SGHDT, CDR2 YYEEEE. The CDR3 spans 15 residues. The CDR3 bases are TGTGCCAGCAGCAGGGACAGGGTAGTCAATTCACCCCTCCACTTT. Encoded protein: CASSRDRVVNSPLHF.

CDR3 protein: CASSNRAGGEAFF. CDR3 bases: TGTGCCAGCAGCAACCGGGCAGGGGGCGAAGCTTTCTTT. The chain has TRBV11-2 and TRBJ1-1; TRBD1 aligns across 8 bases. Trimming took 5 bases from V and 8 from J; bases not matched to a gene: 7. CDR3 length equals 13 residues. The germline CDR1 and CDR2 sequences are SGHAT and FQNNGV.

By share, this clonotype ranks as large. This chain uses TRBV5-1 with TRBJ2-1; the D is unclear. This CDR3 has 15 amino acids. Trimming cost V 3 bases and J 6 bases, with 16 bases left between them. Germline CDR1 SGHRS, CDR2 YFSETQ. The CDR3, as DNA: TGCGCCAGCAGCTCCGTACTAATCGCTCCCAATGAGCAGTTCTTC. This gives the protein CASSSVLIAPNEQFF.